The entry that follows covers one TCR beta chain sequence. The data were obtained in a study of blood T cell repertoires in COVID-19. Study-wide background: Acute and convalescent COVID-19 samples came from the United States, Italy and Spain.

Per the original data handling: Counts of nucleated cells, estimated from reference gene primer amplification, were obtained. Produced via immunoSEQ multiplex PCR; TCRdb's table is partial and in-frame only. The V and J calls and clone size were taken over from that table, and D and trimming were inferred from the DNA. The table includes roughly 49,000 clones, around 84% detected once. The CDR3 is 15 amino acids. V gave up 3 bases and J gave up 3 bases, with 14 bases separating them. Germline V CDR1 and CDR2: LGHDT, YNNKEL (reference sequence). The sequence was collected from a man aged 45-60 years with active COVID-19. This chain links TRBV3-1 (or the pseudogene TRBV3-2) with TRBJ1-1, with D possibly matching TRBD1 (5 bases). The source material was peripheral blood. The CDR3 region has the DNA TGTGCCAGCAGCCAGGTTGGGGGGGTCGACACTGAAGCTTTCTTT. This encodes CASSQVGGVDTEAFF.